This T cell receptor beta chain was found in a study of Graves' ophthalmopathy and Graves' hyperthyroidism. RNA transcripts were the source from which TCR beta CDR3 regions were amplified. Amplification began with first-round RT-PCR using HTBI primers, then second-round multiplex PCR was performed. TCRdb itself ran the multiplex PCR reads through MiXCR, one entry per CDR3 protein. The sample yields around 400,000 distinct CDR3 sequences, under 25% seen once. Germline V gene data show CDR1 as SNHLY and CDR2 as FYNNEI. V shed 7 bases and J shed 0 bases, with 16 bases lying between them. This CDR3 region has 15 residues. The table lists this clonotype with many counts.

The source is a woman in her late teens or twenties with stable Graves' hyperthyroidism. This chain links TRBV2 with TRBJ2-7, with D possibly TRBD2 on 5 matching bases. The sequenced sample consisted of peripheral blood. CDR3 in amino acids: CASITRGPSSYEQYF. CDR3 bases: TGTGCCAGCATCACTAGAGGCCCCAGCTCCTACGAGCAGTACTTC.